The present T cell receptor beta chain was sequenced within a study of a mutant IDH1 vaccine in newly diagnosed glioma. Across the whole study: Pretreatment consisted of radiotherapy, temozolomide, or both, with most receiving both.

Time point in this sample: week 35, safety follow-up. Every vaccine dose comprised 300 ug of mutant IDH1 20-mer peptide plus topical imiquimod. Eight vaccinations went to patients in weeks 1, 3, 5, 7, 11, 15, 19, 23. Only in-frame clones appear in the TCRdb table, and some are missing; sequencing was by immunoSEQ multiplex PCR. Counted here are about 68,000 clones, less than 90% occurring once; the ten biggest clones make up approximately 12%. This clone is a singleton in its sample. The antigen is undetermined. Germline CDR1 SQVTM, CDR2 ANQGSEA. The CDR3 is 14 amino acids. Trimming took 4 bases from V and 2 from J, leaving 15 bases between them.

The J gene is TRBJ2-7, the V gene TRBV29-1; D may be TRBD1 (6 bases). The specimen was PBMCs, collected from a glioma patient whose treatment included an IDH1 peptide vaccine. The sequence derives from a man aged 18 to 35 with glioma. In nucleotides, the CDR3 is TGCAGCGTTGTAGAAAGGGACAAGGCCTACGAGCAGTACTTC. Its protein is CSVVERDKAYEQYF.